The clone carrying this T cell receptor (beta chain) has a count of ten or more. The record originates from a study of T cells after posttransplantation cyclophosphamide. The data were produced by immunoSEQ multiplex PCR, yet TCRdb's version contains in-frame clones alone and is incomplete. This repertoire holds some 7,600 clones, and none appear only once. Treatment was busulfan-fludarabine conditioning, a marrow graft, and cyclophosphamide on days +3 and +4. This CDR3 spans 11 amino acids. Germline lookup yields CDR1 LGHNT and CDR2 FRNRAP. V lost 5 bases to trimming and J lost 6 bases, with 7 bases between them.

The sequence derives from a female patient aged 50-59 years who received an allogeneic stem cell transplant from a related donor, was CMV-positive, and had no GVHD. T cells may partly derive from the graft donor. The specimen was PBMCs, collected after allogeneic stem cell transplant with posttransplant cyclophosphamide. The J gene is TRBJ1-1, the V gene TRBV12-5; D is unclear. The CDR3, as DNA: TGTGCTAGTGGTCACGGGGCTGAAGCTTTCTTT. Encoded protein: CASGHGAEAFF.